The clone carrying this TCR beta chain was counted once. The antigen is unknown. Germline loops: CDR1 SEHNR, CDR2 FQNEAQ (reference sequence). The CDR3 extends over 16 amino acids. Trimming shortened V by 1 base and J by 6 bases, and 18 bases separated the two germline ends. The sample comes from a study of cytomegalovirus exposure and HLA in healthy donors. PCR used 60 Vbeta primers and 13 Jbeta primers. Clones were sequenced by immunoSEQ multiplex PCR, and TCRdb holds only the in-frame ones, with some missing. This sample yields about 64,000 clones, of which over 70% are seen a single time; more than 5% belongs to the top ten. Findings and limits, study-wide: Several of the most significant clusters appeared linked to common viral pathogens, based on a later analysis.

The TCR sequence derives from a male donor in good health and CMV-seropositive. This chain links TRBV7-9 with TRBJ1-1; perhaps TRBD1 as D (5 bases). The specimen sequenced was PBMCs. DNA for the CDR3: TGTGCCAGCAGCTTAGTTGCGACAGAAATAGCCGCTGAAGCTTTCTTT. Residues: CASSLVATEIAAEAFF.